This T cell receptor (beta chain) derives from a study of PD-1 blockade in classical Hodgkin lymphoma. Study details: Patients got intravenous nivolumab 3 mg/kg every 2 weeks. General study results and limits: At C4D1, TCR diversity had climbed significantly for CD4+ cells, though not for CD8+ cells. The diversity seen at baseline in complete responders resembled that of newly diagnosed patients.

The data were produced by immunoSEQ multiplex PCR, yet TCRdb's version contains in-frame clones alone and is incomplete. The sample has roughly 70,000 clones, 70% to 80% seen once; the top ten hold roughly 9.1%. Relapse after autologous stem cell transplantation occurred in every patient, and brentuximab vedotin exposure varied. Complete response, partial response or progressive disease constituted the best responses recorded. The trim removed 7 bases at V and 7 bases at J, leaving 9 bases unmatched. Germline-derived CDR1 and CDR2 are SGHRS and YFSETQ. This CDR3 is 14 amino acids long. A remark on this clone: Its antigen is still unknown.

This receptor was obtained from a human donor with classical Hodgkin lymphoma. The source material was peripheral blood mononuclear cells (PBMCs), sampled before the second cycle of nivolumab. The chain is built from TRBV5-1 and TRBJ2-7; 12 nucleotides match TRBD1. CDR3: CASWTGQGAPEQYF. DNA of the CDR3: TGCGCCAGCTGGACGGGACAGGGGGCGCCTGAGCAGTACTTC.